This T cell receptor (beta chain) originates from a study of cytomegalovirus exposure and HLA in healthy donors. PCR amplification relied on 60 Vbeta primers (plus 13 Jbeta primers). Method: immunoSEQ multiplex PCR; TCRdb's copy keeps in-frame clones and lacks some. This table has about 70,000 clones, approximately 80% appearing once. This CDR3 region has 14 residues. Germline values: CDR1 SGHAT, CDR2 FQNNGV. Trimming removed 0 bases at V and 6 bases at J, with 10 bases between. V gene TRBV11-2 combines with J gene TRBJ2-3; D is unresolved. The origin of this receptor is a girl aged 5-17 years in good health and CMV-seropositive. Sequenced input: PBMCs. CDR3 in DNA: TGTGCCAGCAGCTTAGACGGAGTGAGGGATACGCAGTATTTT. Amino acid sequence: CASSLDGVRDTQYF.